These T cell receptor beta chains were read from a single sample in a study of blood T cell repertoires in COVID-19. The repertoire was sequenced with immunoSEQ multiplex PCR; TCRdb's copy has only in-frame clones and lacks some. The sample has fewer than 200,000 clones, roughly 89% seen once; the top ten hold around 12%. Material: peripheral blood. The origin of the receptors is a woman in her 70s with COVID-19, enrolled during active disease. The CDR3 runs from the conserved cysteine through the conserved F or W. D genes are given only for firm matches. Clone size is not always given. Where it is, it says once, few, many or a class for expanded clones.

clone size	D gene	J gene	V gene	CDR3 length	CDR3 protein	CDR3 DNA
.	.	TRBJ2-7	TRBV7-9	13	CASSRLDGYEQYF	TGTGCCAGCAGCCGACTAGACGGCTACGAGCAGTACTTC
.	TRBD2	TRBJ2-3	TRBV10-1	14	CAIPLAGGPDTQYF	TGCGCCATCCCATTAGCGGGAGGGCCAGATACGCAGTATTTT
.	.	TRBJ1-5	TRBV11-2	14	CASSQGGVGQPQHF	TGTGCCAGCAGCCAGGGAGGGGTCGGGCAGCCCCAGCATTTT
.	TRBD1	TRBJ1-1	TRBV10-3	10	CATYQGAAFF	TGTGCCACCTACCAGGGGGCAGCTTTCTTT
.	.	TRBJ1-4	TRBV30	13	CAWRAGLDEKLFF	TGTGCCTGGAGGGCAGGGCTTGATGAAAAACTGTTTTTT
.	TRBD1	TRBJ2-5	TRBV6-5	13	CASSERDRWTQYF	TGTGCCAGCAGCGAGAGGGACAGATGGACCCAGTACTTC
.	.	TRBJ2-1	TRBV3-1/TRBV3-2	15	CASSQYPSSYNEQFF	TGTGCCAGCAGCCAATACCCTAGCTCCTACAATGAGCAGTTCTTC
.	.	TRBJ2-7	TRBV7-9	13	CASSLNSAYEQYF	TGTGCCAGCAGCTTAAATTCTGCCTACGAGCAGTACTTC
.	TRBD1	TRBJ1-5	TRBV4-1	16	CASSQEWGQGSQPQHF	TGCGCCAGCAGCCAAGAGTGGGGACAGGGGAGTCAGCCCCAGCATTTT
.	TRBD2	TRBJ2-1	TRBV29-1	15	CSVDRPSGSLDEQFF	TGCAGCGTTGATCGTCCTAGCGGGAGTCTGGATGAGCAGTTCTTC
few	TRBD2	TRBJ2-1	TRBV20-1	13	CSASRLAEGEQFF	TGCAGTGCCAGTAGGCTAGCGGAAGGTGAGCAGTTCTTC
.	TRBD2	TRBJ2-2	TRBV19	15	CASSYSGIGTGELFF	TGTGCCAGTAGTTACAGCGGGATTGGCACCGGGGAGCTGTTTTTT
.	.	TRBJ1-4	TRBV2	15	CASRLTGAFNEKLFF	TGTGCCAGCAGGCTAACAGGAGCCTTTAATGAAAAACTGTTTTTT
.	.	TRBJ1-5	TRBV12-3/TRBV12-4	13	CASSLEGDQPQHF	TGTGCCAGCAGTTTGGAGGGTGATCAGCCCCAGCATTTT
.	TRBD2	TRBJ2-7	TRBV27	15	CASRLGGTSVHEQYF	TGTGCCAGCAGACTTGGGGGGACTAGCGTACACGAGCAGTACTTC
.	TRBD1	TRBJ1-2	TRBV19	13	CASSAAGGDGYTF	TGTGCCAGTAGTGCCGCAGGGGGCGACGGCTACACCTTC
.	TRBD1	TRBJ2-2	TRBV19	15	CASSSGTANTGELFF	TGTGCCAGTAGTTCCGGGACAGCGAACACCGGGGAGCTGTTTTTT
.	.	TRBJ2-1	TRBV18	15	CASSPQGSLGNEQFF	TGTGCCAGCTCACCGCAGGGGTCCCTGGGGAATGAGCAGTTCTTC
.	TRBD1	TRBJ1-3	TRBV30	17	CALDSGPDRRSGNTIYF	TGTGCCCTGGATTCGGGACCGGACAGGCGCTCTGGAAACACCATATATTTT
.	TRBD1	TRBJ2-7	TRBV10-3	15	CANSFGQAGNYEQYF	TGTGCCAACTCTTTCGGACAGGCTGGGAACTACGAGCAGTACTTC
.	.	TRBJ1-1	TRBV19	18	CASSIAYRVGTMNTEAFF	TGTGCCAGTAGTATAGCCTACAGGGTGGGGACCATGAACACTGAAGCTTTCTTT
.	.	TRBJ2-1	TRBV14	14	CASSQVPRSIEQFF	TGTGCCAGCAGCCAAGTCCCGCGTTCGATTGAGCAGTTCTTC
.	.	TRBJ2-1	TRBV6-1	14	CASSEGQGTSRQFF	TGTGCCAGCAGTGAAGGGCAGGGCACCTCAAGGCAGTTCTTC
.	TRBD2	TRBJ2-7	TRBV6-2/TRBV6-3	15	CASSYIGLTSAEQYF	TGTGCCAGCAGTTATATTGGTCTGACTAGCGCGGAGCAGTACTTC
.	.	TRBJ2-3	TRBV5-4	15	CASSLFGGYGDTQYF	TGTGCCAGCAGCTTGTTTGGGGGCTATGGAGATACGCAGTATTTT
.	.	TRBJ2-7	TRBV28	12	CASSDYRDEQYF	TGTGCCAGCAGTGATTACAGGGACGAGCAGTACTTC
.	TRBD1	TRBJ2-3	TRBV4-3	17	CASSPNTGTGGKDTQYF	TGCGCCAGCAGCCCAAATACCGGGACAGGGGGCAAAGATACGCAGTATTTT
.	.	TRBJ1-4	TRBV6-5	14	CASSSGLGNEKLFF	TGTGCCAGCAGTTCAGGGTTGGGTAATGAAAAACTGTTTTTT
.	.	TRBJ1-6	TRBV12-3/TRBV12-4	12	CASSMGDSPLHF	TGTGCCAGCAGTATGGGAGATTCACCCCTCCACTTT
.	.	TRBJ2-1	TRBV6-2/TRBV6-3	14	CASSLRGSYNEQFF	TGTGCCAGCAGCCTGCGTGGCTCCTACAATGAGCAGTTCTTC
.	TRBD1	TRBJ1-5	TRBV7-9	17	CASSLGTGLPSNQPQHF	TGTGCCAGCAGCTTAGGGACAGGGCTTCCAAGCAATCAGCCCCAGCATTTT
.	.	TRBJ1-4	TRBV4-1	15	CASSRVGTHNEKLFF	TGCGCCAGCAGTCGTGTCGGGACACATAATGAAAAACTGTTTTTT
.	TRBD1	TRBJ2-7	TRBV6-5	13	CASVPGQQQEQYF	TGTGCCAGCGTACCGGGACAGCAACAGGAGCAGTACTTC
.	TRBD1	TRBJ1-5	TRBV15	16	CATGQGGPYSNQPQHF	TGTGCCACCGGACAGGGGGGCCCATATAGCAATCAGCCCCAGCATTTT
.	.	TRBJ2-4	TRBV28	14	CASSLGRGANIQYF	TGTGCCAGCAGTTTGGGTCGGGGGGCGAACATTCAGTACTTC